This T cell receptor beta chain was identified during a study of PD-1 blockade in classical Hodgkin lymphoma. Germline loops: CDR1 SNHLY, CDR2 FYNNEI. V was trimmed by 7 bases and J by 0 bases, leaving 7 bases between them. This CDR3 has 13 residues. Note on this clone: Its target is unknown.

Each patient relapsed following autologous stem cell transplantation, and prior brentuximab vedotin exposure differed. Findings of the study overall: CD4+ TCR diversity, unlike CD8+, rose significantly by C4D1.

The protocol was immunoSEQ multiplex PCR, while the TCRdb copy is restricted to in-frame clones and leaves out a portion. The sample lists some 95,000 clones, about 88% seen once, with roughly 10% in the top ten. The origin of this receptor is a human donor with classical Hodgkin lymphoma. The chain employs TRBV2 and TRBJ1-3; no reliable D call. Sample: peripheral blood mononuclear cells (PBMCs), taken before the second cycle of nivolumab. The CDR3 protein is CASTLGSGNTIYF. CDR3 in DNA: TGTGCCAGCACCCTAGGCTCTGGAAACACCATATATTTT.